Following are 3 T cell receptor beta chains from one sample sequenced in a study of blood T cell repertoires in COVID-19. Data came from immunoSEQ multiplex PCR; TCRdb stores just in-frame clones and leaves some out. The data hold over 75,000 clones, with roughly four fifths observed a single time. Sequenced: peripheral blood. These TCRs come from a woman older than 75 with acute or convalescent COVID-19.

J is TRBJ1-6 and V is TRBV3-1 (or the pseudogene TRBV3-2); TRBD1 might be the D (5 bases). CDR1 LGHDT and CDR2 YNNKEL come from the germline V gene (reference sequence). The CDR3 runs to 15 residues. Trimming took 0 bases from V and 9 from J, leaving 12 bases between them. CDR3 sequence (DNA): TGTGCCAGCAGCCAAGATTTAGGGGCTGGTTCACCCCTCCACTTT. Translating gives CASSQDLGAGSPLHF.

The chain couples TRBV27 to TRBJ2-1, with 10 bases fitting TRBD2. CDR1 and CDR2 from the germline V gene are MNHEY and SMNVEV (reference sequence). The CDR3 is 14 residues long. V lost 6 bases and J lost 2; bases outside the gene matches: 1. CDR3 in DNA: TGTGCCAGCAGCCTAGCGGGAGCCTACAATGAGCAGTTCTTC. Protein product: CASSLAGAYNEQFF.

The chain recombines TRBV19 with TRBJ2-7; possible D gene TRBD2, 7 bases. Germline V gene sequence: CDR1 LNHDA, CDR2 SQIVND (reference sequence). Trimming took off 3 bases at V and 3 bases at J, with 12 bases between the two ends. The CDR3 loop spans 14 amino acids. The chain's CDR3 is CASSMAGAGYEQYF. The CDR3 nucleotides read TGTGCCAGTAGTATGGCGGGGGCGGGCTACGAGCAGTACTTC.